This TCR beta chain originates from a study of CD8+CD57+ T cells in acquired aplastic anemia. On the study more broadly: Roughly 3 ug was the average amount of DNA from sorted CD4+ and CD8+ cells.

Germline assignment: CDR1 LGHNA and CDR2 YSLEER. The V gene end was trimmed by 1 base and the J gene end by 0 bases; junction bases not matched to a gene: 6. The CDR3 extends over 18 amino acids. Patients picked for sequencing had shown CD8+CD57+ cell expansion detected by flow cytometry. Severe acquired aplastic anemia was the diagnosis recorded for all patients. The table lists this clonotype with many counts. Its cognate antigen is unknown. Genomic DNA, the template, was used for profiling of the TCR beta VDJ and CDR3. One entry per CDR3 protein, called by TCRdb with MiXCR from the reads. This repertoire shows 150,000 to 200,000 distinct CDR3 sequences, around 48% found once; its top ten account for under 35%. Study-level results: Patient and control CD8+ Simpson's diversity was not significantly different.

Sequencing was done on a sample of sorted CD4+, CD8+, or CD8+CD57+ T cells (not recorded which) from PBMCs. The rearrangement links TRBV4-3 to TRBJ1-6, with 7 bases aligning to TRBD1. The source is a human donor with aplastic anemia. In DNA, the CDR3 is TGCGCCAGCAGCCAAGGACAGGGCCGGAGCTCCTATAATTCACCCCTCCACTTT. It encodes CASSQGQGRSSYNSPLHF.